This TCR beta chain was obtained from a study of blood T cell repertoires in COVID-19. V shed 5 bases and J shed 7 bases, with 8 bases lying between them. CDR1 LGHNA and CDR2 YNFKEQ come from the germline V gene. The CDR3 extends over 11 amino acids. Sequencing used immunoSEQ multiplex PCR; TCRdb keeps in-frame clones, though not all of them. Among 330,000 or so clones listed, more than 70% were seen once. The origin of this receptor is a woman in her sixties with COVID-19, enrolled during active disease. The chain couples TRBV4-2 to TRBJ1-1; D ambiguous. Material for sequencing was peripheral blood. The CDR3 region is CASSGEGEAFF. CDR3 nucleotides: TGTGCCAGCAGCGGCGAGGGTGAAGCTTTCTTT.